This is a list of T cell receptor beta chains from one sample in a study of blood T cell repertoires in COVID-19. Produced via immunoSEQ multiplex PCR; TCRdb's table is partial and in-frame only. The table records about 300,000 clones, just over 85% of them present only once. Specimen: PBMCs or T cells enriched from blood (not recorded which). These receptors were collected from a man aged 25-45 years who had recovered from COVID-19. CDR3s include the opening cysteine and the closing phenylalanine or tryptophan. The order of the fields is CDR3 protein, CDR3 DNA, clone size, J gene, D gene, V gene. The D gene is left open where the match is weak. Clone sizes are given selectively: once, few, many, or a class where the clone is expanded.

CDR3: CASSLGDRYYNSPLHF; DNA: TGTGCCAGCAGCCTGGGGGACAGATACTATAATTCACCCCTCCACTTT; size: -; J: TRBJ1-6; D: TRBD1; V: TRBV5-6
CDR3: CASRAGTRVYNEQFF; DNA: TGTGCCAGTAGAGCCGGGACAAGGGTTTACAATGAGCAGTTCTTC; size: -; J: TRBJ2-1; D: -; V: TRBV19
CDR3: CASSSAGRGSWAFF; DNA: TGTGCCAGCAGTTCCGCGGGACGGGGAAGTTGGGCTTTCTTT; size: -; J: TRBJ1-1; D: -; V: TRBV28
CDR3: CASSFGGTEAKF; DNA: TGTGCCAGCAGCTTCGGAGGGACGGAGGCGAAGTTT; size: -; J: TRBJ1-1; D: -; V: TRBV5-5
CDR3: CASSPITRTGGSYEQYF; DNA: TGTGCCAGCTCGCCAATAACGAGGACAGGGGGCTCCTACGAGCAGTACTTC; size: once; J: TRBJ2-7; D: TRBD1; V: TRBV18
CDR3: CASRWSGRSSRNEQYF; DNA: TGTGCCAGCAGGTGGAGCGGGAGGTCTTCGAGGAACGAGCAGTACTTC; size: -; J: TRBJ2-7; D: TRBD2; V: TRBV3-1/TRBV3-2
CDR3: CASSLGQGAPPVNEQFF; DNA: TGTGCCAGCAGCTTGGGACAGGGGGCTCCTCCTGTCAATGAGCAGTTCTTC; size: -; J: TRBJ2-1; D: TRBD1; V: TRBV7-8
CDR3: CASSGTDTNQPQHF; DNA: TGCGCCAGCAGTGGGACAGACACCAATCAGCCCCAGCATTTT; size: -; J: TRBJ1-5; D: -; V: TRBV10-1
CDR3: CASSARVGGPGDEQYF; DNA: TGTGCCAGCAGTGCCCGGGTTGGGGGCCCTGGAGACGAGCAGTACTTC; size: -; J: TRBJ2-7; D: -; V: TRBV27
CDR3: CASSYRTRPSEQYF; DNA: TGTGCCAGCAGTTACAGGACTAGACCTTCAGAGCAGTACTTC; size: -; J: TRBJ2-7; D: TRBD2; V: TRBV6-2/TRBV6-3
CDR3: CASSLNRASGANVLTF; DNA: TGTGCCAGCAGTTTAAACAGGGCATCTGGGGCCAACGTCCTGACTTTC; size: -; J: TRBJ2-6; D: -; V: TRBV27
CDR3: CASSLEAASGRSEQFF; DNA: TGTGCCAGCAGCTTAGAGGCCGCTAGCGGGAGGTCTGAGCAGTTCTTC; size: few; J: TRBJ2-1; D: TRBD2; V: TRBV11-3
CDR3: CATSDPGVKGHNWVLNTIYF; DNA: TGTGCCACCAGTGACCCCGGGGTGAAAGGTCACAATTGGGTTTTAAACACCATATATTTT; size: many; J: TRBJ1-3; D: -; V: TRBV24-1
CDR3: CASSFRAGGSNFYGYTF; DNA: TGCGCCAGCAGCTTTAGGGCAGGGGGCTCGAATTTCTATGGCTACACCTTC; size: once; J: TRBJ1-2; D: TRBD1; V: TRBV5-1
CDR3: CASRVWRTNQPQHF; DNA: TGTGCCAGCAGGGTTTGGAGGACGAATCAGCCCCAGCATTTT; size: -; J: TRBJ1-5; D: -; V: TRBV5-6
CDR3: CASSELGQPLRNYGYTF; DNA: TGTGCCAGCAGCGAACTCGGACAACCACTCCGAAACTATGGCTACACCTTC; size: once; J: TRBJ1-2; D: -; V: TRBV11-2
CDR3: CASSLGGGQETQYF; DNA: TGTGCCAGCAGCTTAGGAGGGGGCCAAGAGACCCAGTACTTC; size: -; J: TRBJ2-5; D: -; V: TRBV7-9
CDR3: CASSENQGSAEGLDATIYF; DNA: TGTGCCAGCAGCGAAAATCAGGGTTCGGCCGAGGGACTGGATGCCACCATATATTTT; size: -; J: TRBJ1-3; D: -; V: TRBV7-2
CDR3: CASTTGTRAYEQYF; DNA: TGCGCCAGCACAACCGGGACTAGGGCCTACGAGCAGTACTTC; size: few; J: TRBJ2-7; D: TRBD2; V: TRBV10-1
CDR3: CAWAPQGGSNQPQHF; DNA: TGTGCCTGGGCCCCACAGGGAGGGAGCAATCAGCCCCAGCATTTT; size: -; J: TRBJ1-5; D: -; V: TRBV30
CDR3: CSVEKRQGYGYTF; DNA: TGCAGCGTTGAAAAGAGGCAGGGTTATGGCTACACCTTC; size: -; J: TRBJ1-2; D: -; V: TRBV29-1
CDR3: CASSEALGGGYTF; DNA: TGTGCCAGCAGTGAAGCGCTGGGGGGAGGCTACACCTTC; size: -; J: TRBJ1-2; D: -; V: TRBV6-1
CDR3: CASSSGTIYGNIQYF; DNA: TGTGCCAGCAGCTCAGGGACAATTTACGGAAACATTCAGTACTTC; size: -; J: TRBJ2-4; D: -; V: TRBV5-8
CDR3: CASSQDQQGPKETQYF; DNA: TGCGCCAGCAGCCAAGACCAACAGGGGCCGAAAGAGACCCAGTACTTC; size: -; J: TRBJ2-5; D: TRBD1; V: TRBV4-1
CDR3: CSVQGGNSPLHF; DNA: TGCAGCGTACAGGGTGGTAATTCACCCCTCCACTTT; size: few; J: TRBJ1-6; D: -; V: TRBV29-1
CDR3: CASSLEPGTSYEQYF; DNA: TGTGCCAGCAGCTTAGAGCCGGGGACAAGCTACGAGCAGTACTTC; size: -; J: TRBJ2-7; D: -; V: TRBV7-8
CDR3: CASSQEGGLAGGGETQYF; DNA: TGTGCCAGCAGCCAAGAAGGGGGACTAGCGGGAGGCGGGGAGACCCAGTACTTC; size: -; J: TRBJ2-5; D: TRBD2; V: TRBV4-2
CDR3: CASSLRGELASGNTIYF; DNA: TGTGCCAGCAGCTTACGGGGTGAACTCGCCTCTGGAAACACCATATATTTT; size: -; J: TRBJ1-3; D: -; V: TRBV7-9
CDR3: CAWSVGRSGGNLVF; DNA: TGTGCCTGGAGTGTAGGCAGGTCTGGCGGGAATTTAGTCTTC; size: -; J: TRBJ2-1; D: -; V: TRBV30
CDR3: CASRTPAGAGTEAFF; DNA: TGTGCCAGCAGGACACCAGCGGGGGCGGGCACTGAAGCTTTCTTT; size: -; J: TRBJ1-1; D: -; V: TRBV6-5
CDR3: CASSLGTSRSTDTQYF; DNA: TGTGCCAGCAGCCTAGGGACTAGCAGAAGCACAGATACGCAGTATTTT; size: -; J: TRBJ2-3; D: TRBD2; V: TRBV11-2
CDR3: CASSKGTSVTYEQYF; DNA: TGTGCCAGCAGTAAAGGGACTAGCGTTACCTACGAGCAGTACTTC; size: -; J: TRBJ2-7; D: TRBD2; V: TRBV7-2
CDR3: CASSSDRDAYGYTF; DNA: TGTGCCAGCAGCTCCGACAGGGATGCCTATGGCTACACCTTC; size: -; J: TRBJ1-2; D: TRBD1; V: TRBV7-2
CDR3: CASGRGASTDTQYF; DNA: TGTGCCAGCGGCCGCGGGGCCTCCACAGATACGCAGTATTTT; size: -; J: TRBJ2-3; D: -; V: TRBV28
CDR3: CASSLGLNEQFF; DNA: TGCGCCAGCAGCTTGGGTCTTAATGAGCAGTTCTTC; size: -; J: TRBJ2-1; D: -; V: TRBV5-1
CDR3: CASSVDRGPYEQYF; DNA: TGTGCCAGCAGCGTGGACAGGGGGCCCTACGAGCAGTACTTC; size: -; J: TRBJ2-7; D: TRBD1; V: TRBV7-2
CDR3: CASSRKTQYF; DNA: TGTGCCAGCAGTCGTAAGACCCAGTACTTC; size: -; J: TRBJ2-5; D: -; V: TRBV6-4
CDR3: CASSPSAGLNEQFF; DNA: TGTGCCAGCAGTCCTTCCGCGGGTCTTAATGAGCAGTTCTTC; size: -; J: TRBJ2-1; D: -; V: TRBV27
CDR3: CASSPGTSGRAKTVNEQFF; DNA: TGTGCCAGCAGTCCCGGGACTAGCGGGAGGGCAAAAACTGTCAATGAGCAGTTCTTC; size: -; J: TRBJ2-1; D: TRBD2; V: TRBV27
CDR3: CASSQGTSLSTDTQYF; DNA: TGCGCCAGCAGCCAGGGGACTAGCCTTAGCACAGATACGCAGTATTTT; size: -; J: TRBJ2-3; D: TRBD2; V: TRBV4-1
CDR3: CASSQELGRGDTGELFF; DNA: TGTGCCAGCAGCCAAGAATTAGGTCGGGGGGACACCGGGGAGCTGTTTTTT; size: once; J: TRBJ2-2; D: TRBD2; V: TRBV4-2
CDR3: CASRVTGPYGYTF; DNA: TGTGCCAGCAGAGTGACAGGGCCCTATGGCTACACCTTC; size: -; J: TRBJ1-2; D: TRBD1; V: TRBV2
CDR3: CASSKEDTLGGGTNNEQFF; DNA: TGTGCCAGCAGCAAAGAAGACACGCTCGGGGGTGGCACTAACAATGAGCAGTTCTTC; size: -; J: TRBJ2-1; D: -; V: TRBV21-1
CDR3: CASSDGYNEQFF; DNA: TGTGCCAGCAGCGACGGGTACAATGAGCAGTTCTTC; size: -; J: TRBJ2-1; D: -; V: TRBV9
CDR3: CGSFGAGNTIYF; DNA: TGTGGATCATTCGGGGCTGGAAACACCATATATTTT; size: few; J: TRBJ1-3; D: -; V: TRBV28
CDR3: CASSETGGPNEKLFF; DNA: TGTGCCAGCAGTGAGACAGGGGGACCTAATGAAAAACTGTTTTTT; size: -; J: TRBJ1-4; D: TRBD1; V: TRBV6-4
CDR3: CASSYRTGSYEQYF; DNA: TGTGCCAGCAGTTACCGGACAGGGTCCTACGAGCAGTACTTC; size: -; J: TRBJ2-7; D: TRBD1; V: TRBV6-5
CDR3: CASSIQQGASDTQYF; DNA: TGTGCCAGTAGTATTCAACAGGGGGCTTCGGATACGCAGTATTTT; size: -; J: TRBJ2-3; D: TRBD1; V: TRBV19
CDR3: CASSVPGLAGGSSYEQYF; DNA: TGTGCCAGCAGCGTGCCGGGACTAGCGGGGGGGAGCTCCTACGAGCAGTACTTC; size: -; J: TRBJ2-7; D: TRBD2; V: TRBV11-3